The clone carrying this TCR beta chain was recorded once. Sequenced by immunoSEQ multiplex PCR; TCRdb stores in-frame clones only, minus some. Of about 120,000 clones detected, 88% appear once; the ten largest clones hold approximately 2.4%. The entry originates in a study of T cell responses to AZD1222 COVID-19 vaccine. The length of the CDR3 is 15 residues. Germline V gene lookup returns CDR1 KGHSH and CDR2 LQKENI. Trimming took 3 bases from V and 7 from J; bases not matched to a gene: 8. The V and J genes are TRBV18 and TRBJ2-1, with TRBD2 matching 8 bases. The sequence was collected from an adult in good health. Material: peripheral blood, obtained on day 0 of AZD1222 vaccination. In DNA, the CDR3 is TGTGCCAGCTCACCGGCCAGCGGGAGACCTAATGAGCAGTTCTTC. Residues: CASSPASGRPNEQFF.